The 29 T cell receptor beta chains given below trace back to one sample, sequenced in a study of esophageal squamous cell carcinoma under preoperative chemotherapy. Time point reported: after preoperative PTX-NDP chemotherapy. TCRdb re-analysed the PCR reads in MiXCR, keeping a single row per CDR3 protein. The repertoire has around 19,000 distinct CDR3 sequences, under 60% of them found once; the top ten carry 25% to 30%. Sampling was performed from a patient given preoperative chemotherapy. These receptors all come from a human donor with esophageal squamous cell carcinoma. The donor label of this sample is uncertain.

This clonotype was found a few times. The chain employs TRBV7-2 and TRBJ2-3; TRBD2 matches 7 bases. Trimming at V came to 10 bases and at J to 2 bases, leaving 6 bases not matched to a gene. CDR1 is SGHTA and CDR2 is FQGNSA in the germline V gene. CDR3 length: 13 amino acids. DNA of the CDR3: TGTGCCACCGGCGGGAGAAACACAGATACGCAGTATTTT. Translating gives CATGGRNTDTQYF.

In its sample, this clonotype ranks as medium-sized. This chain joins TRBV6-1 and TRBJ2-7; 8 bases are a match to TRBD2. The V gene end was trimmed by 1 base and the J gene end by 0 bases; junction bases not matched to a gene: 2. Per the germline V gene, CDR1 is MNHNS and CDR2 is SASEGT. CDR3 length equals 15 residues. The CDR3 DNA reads TGTGCCAGCAGTGAAGGACTAGCGCACTCCTACGAGCAGTACTTC. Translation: CASSEGLAHSYEQYF.

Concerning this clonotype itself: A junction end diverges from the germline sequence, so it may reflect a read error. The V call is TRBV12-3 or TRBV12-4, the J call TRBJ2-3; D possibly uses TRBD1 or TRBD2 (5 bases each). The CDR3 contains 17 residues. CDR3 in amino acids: CASSTKPGARNPETQYF. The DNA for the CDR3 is TGTGCCAGCAGTACTAAGCCCGGGGCTCGCAATCCAGAGACGCAGTATTTT.

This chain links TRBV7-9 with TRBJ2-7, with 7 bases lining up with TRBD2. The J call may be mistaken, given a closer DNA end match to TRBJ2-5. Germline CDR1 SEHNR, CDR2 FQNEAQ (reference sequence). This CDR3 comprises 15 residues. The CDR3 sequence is CASSSQSGVQETQYF. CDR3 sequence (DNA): TGTGCCAGCAGCTCCCAAAGCGGGGTCCAAGAGACCCAGTACTTC.

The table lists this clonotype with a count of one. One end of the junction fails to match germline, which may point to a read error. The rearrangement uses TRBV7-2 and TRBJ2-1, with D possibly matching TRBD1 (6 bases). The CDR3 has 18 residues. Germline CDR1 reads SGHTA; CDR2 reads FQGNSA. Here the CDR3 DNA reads TGTGCCAACAGCCCCCAACTGGTAGGGGGTCGCTCCTACAATGAGCAGTTCTTC. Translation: CANSPQLVGGRSYNEQFF.

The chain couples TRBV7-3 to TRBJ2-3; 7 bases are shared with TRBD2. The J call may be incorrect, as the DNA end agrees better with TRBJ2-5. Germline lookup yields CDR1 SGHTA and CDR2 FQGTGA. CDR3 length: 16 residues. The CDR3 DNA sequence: TGTGCCAGCAGGGGGACTGGGGGGAGGGACCCAGATACCCAGTACTTC. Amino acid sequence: CASRGTGGRDPDTQYF.

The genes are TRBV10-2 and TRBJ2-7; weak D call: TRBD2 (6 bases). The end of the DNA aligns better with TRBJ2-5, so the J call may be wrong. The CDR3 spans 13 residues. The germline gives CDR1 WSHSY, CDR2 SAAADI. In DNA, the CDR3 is TGCGCCAGCAGTGCGGGGGACGGGGAGACCCAGTACTTC. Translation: CASSAGDGETQYF.

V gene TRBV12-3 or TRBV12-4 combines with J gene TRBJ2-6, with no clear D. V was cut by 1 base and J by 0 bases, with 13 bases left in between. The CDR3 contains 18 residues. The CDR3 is CASSLGVARSSGANVLTF. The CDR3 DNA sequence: TGTGCCAGCAGTTTAGGGGTAGCCCGGTCCTCTGGGGCCAACGTCCTGACTTTC.

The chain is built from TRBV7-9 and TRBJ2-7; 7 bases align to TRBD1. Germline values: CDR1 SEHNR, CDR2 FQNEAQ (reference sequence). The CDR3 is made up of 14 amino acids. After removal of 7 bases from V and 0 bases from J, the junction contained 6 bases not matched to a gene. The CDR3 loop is CASIADRASYEQYF. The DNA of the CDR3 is TGTGCCAGCATCGCCGACAGGGCCTCCTACGAGCAGTACTTC.

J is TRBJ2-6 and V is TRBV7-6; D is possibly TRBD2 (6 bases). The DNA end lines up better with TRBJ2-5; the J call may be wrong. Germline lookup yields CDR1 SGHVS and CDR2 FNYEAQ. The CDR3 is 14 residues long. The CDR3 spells CASSLVFGGETQYF. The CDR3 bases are TGTGCCAGCAGCTTAGTTTTCGGGGGAGAGACCCAGTACTTC.

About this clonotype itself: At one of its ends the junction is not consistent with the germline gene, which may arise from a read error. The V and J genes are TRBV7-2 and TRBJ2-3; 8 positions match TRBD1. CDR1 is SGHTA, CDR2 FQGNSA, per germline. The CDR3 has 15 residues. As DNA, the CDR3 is TGTGCCAGCAGCCCGGGGCAGGGGGCCACAGACACGCAGTACTTT. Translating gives CASSPGQGATDTQYF.

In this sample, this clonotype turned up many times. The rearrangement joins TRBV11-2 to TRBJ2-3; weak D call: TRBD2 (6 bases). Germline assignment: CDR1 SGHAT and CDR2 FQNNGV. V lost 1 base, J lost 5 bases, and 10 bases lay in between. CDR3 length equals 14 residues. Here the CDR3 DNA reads TGTGCCAGCAGCTTAGGACTAGATGGAGATACGCAGTATTTT. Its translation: CASSLGLDGDTQYF. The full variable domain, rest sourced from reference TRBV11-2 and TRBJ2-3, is EAGVAQSPRYKIIEKRQSVAFWCNPISGHATLYWYQQILGQGPKLLIQFQNNGVVDDSQLPKDRFSAERLKGVDSTLKIQPAKLEDSAVYLCASSLGLDGDTQYFGPGTRLTVL.

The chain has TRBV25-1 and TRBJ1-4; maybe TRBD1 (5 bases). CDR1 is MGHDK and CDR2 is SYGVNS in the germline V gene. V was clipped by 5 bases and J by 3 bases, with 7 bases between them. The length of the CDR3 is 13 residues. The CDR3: CASSLGANEKLFF. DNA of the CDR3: TGTGCCAGCAGTCTGGGGGCTAATGAAAAACTGTTTTTT. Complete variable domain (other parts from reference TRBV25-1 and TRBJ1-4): EADIYQTPRYLVIGTGKKITLECSQTMGHDKMYWYQQDPGMELHLIHYSYGVNSTEKGDLSSESTVSRIRTEHFPLTLESARPSHTSQYLCASSLGANEKLFFGSGTQLSVL.

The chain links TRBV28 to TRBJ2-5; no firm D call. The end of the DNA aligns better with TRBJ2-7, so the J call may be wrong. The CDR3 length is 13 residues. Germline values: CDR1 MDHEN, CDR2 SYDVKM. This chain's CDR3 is CASSLHSGYEQYF. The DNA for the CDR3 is TGTGCCAGCAGTTTACACTCTGGGTACGAGCAGTACTTC.

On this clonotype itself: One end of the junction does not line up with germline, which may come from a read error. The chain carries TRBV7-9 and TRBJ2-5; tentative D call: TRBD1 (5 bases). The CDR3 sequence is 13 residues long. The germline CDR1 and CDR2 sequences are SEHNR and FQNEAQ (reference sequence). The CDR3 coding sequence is TGTGCCAGCAGCTTAGGGGGCGAAGAGACCCAGTCTTTC. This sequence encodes CASSLGGEETQSF. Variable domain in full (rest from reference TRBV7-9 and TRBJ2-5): DTGVSQNPRHKITKRGQNVTFRCDPISEHNRLYWYRQTLGQGPEFLTYFQNEAQLEKSRLLSDRFSAERPKGSFSTLEIQRTEQGDSAMYLCASSLGGEETQSFGPGTRLLVL.

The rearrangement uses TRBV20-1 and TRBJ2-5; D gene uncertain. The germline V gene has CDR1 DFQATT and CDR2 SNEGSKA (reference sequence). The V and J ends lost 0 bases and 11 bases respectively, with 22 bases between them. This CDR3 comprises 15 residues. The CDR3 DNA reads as TGCAGTGCTAGAGATACCGGAAAGGCCTACAATGAGCAGTACTTC. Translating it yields CSARDTGKAYNEQYF.

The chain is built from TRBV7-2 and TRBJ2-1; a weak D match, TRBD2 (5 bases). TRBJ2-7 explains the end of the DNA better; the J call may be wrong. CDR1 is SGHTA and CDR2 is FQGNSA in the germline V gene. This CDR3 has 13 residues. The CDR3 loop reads CASSLQDSGEQYF. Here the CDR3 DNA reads TGTGCCAGCAGCCTCCAGGACTCTGGAGAGCAGTACTTC.

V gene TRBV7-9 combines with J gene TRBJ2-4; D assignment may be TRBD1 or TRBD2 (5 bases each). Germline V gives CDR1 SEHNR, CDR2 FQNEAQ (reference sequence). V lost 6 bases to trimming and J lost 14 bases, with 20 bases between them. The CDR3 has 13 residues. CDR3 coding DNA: TGTGCCAGCAGTCCCCGTTCCGGGACCGGCAAGTACTTC. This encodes CASSPRSGTGKYF.

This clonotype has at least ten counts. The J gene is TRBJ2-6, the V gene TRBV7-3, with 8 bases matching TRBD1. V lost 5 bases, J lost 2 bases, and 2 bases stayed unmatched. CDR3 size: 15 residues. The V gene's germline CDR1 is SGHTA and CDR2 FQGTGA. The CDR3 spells CASSRTGTGANVLTF. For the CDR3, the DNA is TGTGCCAGCAGCAGGACAGGGACTGGGGCCAACGTCCTGACTTTC.

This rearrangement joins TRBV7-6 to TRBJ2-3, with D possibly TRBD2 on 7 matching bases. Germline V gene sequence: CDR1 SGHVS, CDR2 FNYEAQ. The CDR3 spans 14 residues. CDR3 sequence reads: CAGSGDRDTETQYF. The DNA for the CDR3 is TGTGCGGGCAGCGGGGACCGGGACACAGAGACCCAGTATTTT.

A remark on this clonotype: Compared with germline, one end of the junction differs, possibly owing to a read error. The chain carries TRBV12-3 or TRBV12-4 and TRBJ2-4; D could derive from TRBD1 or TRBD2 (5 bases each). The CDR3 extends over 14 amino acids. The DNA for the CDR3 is TGTGCCGGCCGTTTAAGGGGAGACAAAGACATTCAGTACTTC. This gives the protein CAGRLRGDKDIQYF.

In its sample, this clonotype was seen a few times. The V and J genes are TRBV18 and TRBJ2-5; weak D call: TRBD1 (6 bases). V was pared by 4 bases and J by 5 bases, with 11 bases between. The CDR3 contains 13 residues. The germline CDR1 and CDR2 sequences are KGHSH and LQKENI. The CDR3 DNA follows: TGTGCCAGCTCACGCGGACAGCCGGAGACCCAGTACTTC. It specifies CASSRGQPETQYF. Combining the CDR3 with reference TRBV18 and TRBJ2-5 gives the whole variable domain NAGVMQNPRHLVRRRGQEARLRCSPMKGHSHVYWYRQLPEEGLKFMVYLQKENIIDESGMPKERFSAEFPKEGPSILRIQQVVRGDSAAYFCASSRGQPETQYFGPGTRLLVL.

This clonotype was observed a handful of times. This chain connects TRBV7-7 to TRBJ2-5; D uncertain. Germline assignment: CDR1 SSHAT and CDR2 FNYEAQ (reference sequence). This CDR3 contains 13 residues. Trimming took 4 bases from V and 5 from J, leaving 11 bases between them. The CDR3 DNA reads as TGTGCCAGCAGCTCCGCAAGTAAGGAGACCCAGTACTTC. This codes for CASSSASKETQYF.

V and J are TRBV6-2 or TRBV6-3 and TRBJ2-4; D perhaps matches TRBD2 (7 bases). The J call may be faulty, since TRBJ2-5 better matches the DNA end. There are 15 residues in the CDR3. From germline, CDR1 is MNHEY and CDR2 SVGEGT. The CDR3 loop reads CSGGTGGRGKETQYF. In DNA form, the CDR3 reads TGTTCCGGGGGGACCGGGGGCCGCGGGAAGGAGACCCAGTACTTC.

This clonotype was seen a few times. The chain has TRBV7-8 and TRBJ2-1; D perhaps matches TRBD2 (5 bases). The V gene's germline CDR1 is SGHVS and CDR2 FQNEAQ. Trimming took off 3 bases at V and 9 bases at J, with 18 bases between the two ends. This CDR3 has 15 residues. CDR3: CASSLVAGSVGEQFF. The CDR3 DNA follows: TGTGCCAGCAGCTTGGTGGCGGGTAGCGTGGGTGAGCAGTTCTTC.

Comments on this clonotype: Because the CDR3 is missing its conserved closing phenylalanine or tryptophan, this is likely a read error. CDR3 region: CASSPTRDRGKETQYS. In DNA, the CDR3 is TGTGCCAGCAGCCCGACTCGGGACAGGGGAAAAGAGACCCAGTACTCC. This chain uses TRBV7-9 with TRBJ2-5; the match to TRBD1 covers 10 bases. Unmatched junction bases numbered 9, after V lost 5 bases and J lost 3 bases. CDR3 length: 16 residues. Germline V gene lookup returns CDR1 SEHNR and CDR2 FQNEAQ (reference sequence).

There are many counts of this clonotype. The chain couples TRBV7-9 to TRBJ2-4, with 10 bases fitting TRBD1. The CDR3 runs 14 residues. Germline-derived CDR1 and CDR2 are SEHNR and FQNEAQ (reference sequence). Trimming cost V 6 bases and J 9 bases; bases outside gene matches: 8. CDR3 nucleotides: TGTGCCAGCAGACCAGGACAGGGGGTCGGCATTCAGTACTTC. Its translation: CASRPGQGVGIQYF.

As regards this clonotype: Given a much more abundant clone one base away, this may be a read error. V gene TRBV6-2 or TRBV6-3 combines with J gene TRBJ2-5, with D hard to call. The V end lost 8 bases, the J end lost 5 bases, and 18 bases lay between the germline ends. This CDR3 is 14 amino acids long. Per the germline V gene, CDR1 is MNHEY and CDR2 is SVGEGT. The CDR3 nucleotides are TGTGCCAGCGAGGCAGAACTACCTTGGGAGACCCAGTACTTC. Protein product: CASEAELPWETQYF.

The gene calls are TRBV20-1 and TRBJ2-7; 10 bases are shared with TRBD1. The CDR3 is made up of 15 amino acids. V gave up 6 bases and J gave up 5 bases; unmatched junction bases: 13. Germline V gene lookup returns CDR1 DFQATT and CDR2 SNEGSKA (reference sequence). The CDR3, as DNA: TGCAGTGCAGCGACAACGACAGGGGGCTTGGACGAGCAGTACTTC. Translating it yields CSAATTTGGLDEQYF.